Below are 6 T cell receptor beta chains sequenced from a single sample in a study of blood T cells in healthy people across ages. A J-beta primer mix and a sample-barcoded 5' primer were used in a second PCR of roughly 6 to 11 cycles. TCRdb re-derived calls from the 5' RACE reads in MiXCR, one entry per CDR3 protein. Here the sample spans 800,000 or so distinct CDR3 sequences, 20% to 25% being singletons. The sample was also linked to a second study, of T cells of mothers and their children.

The sample comprised blood. These receptors were taken from a boy under 18 in good health.

This clonotype appeared a few times. The chain is built from TRBV12-3 or TRBV12-4 and TRBJ1-4; D gene ambiguous. V dropped 1 base and J dropped 7 bases, with 16 bases sitting between them. This CDR3 has 16 residues. The CDR3 here is CASSLGGYGSPEKLFF. The CDR3 nucleotides are TGTGCCAGCAGTTTAGGGGGATACGGGAGCCCTGAAAAACTGTTTTTT.

The J gene is TRBJ2-7, the V gene TRBV6-2 or TRBV6-3, with D unclear. The length of the CDR3 is 12 residues. From germline, CDR1 is MNHEY and CDR2 SVGEGT. The V gene lost 6 bases and the J gene lost 4 bases, with 10 bases spanning the gap. The CDR3 DNA is TGTGCCAGCAGCCGAAGCCAATACGAGCAGTACTTC. Protein: CASSRSQYEQYF.

There are many counts of this clonotype. The chain carries TRBV2 and TRBJ2-7; 10 nucleotides line up with TRBD2. There are 15 residues in the CDR3. The junction had 5 bases not matched to a gene; V was cut back by 1 base and J by 5 bases. Germline assignment: CDR1 SNHLY and CDR2 FYNNEI. The CDR3, as DNA: TGTGCCAGCAGTGAAGGGCTAGCGGGAGATGACGAGCAGTACTTC. This codes for CASSEGLAGDDEQYF.

The V gene is TRBV28, the J gene TRBJ1-6, with 7 nucleotides matching TRBD1. Per germline, CDR1 MDHEN and CDR2 SYDVKM. The V segment lost 5 bases and the J segment 7 bases; nucleotides outside the gene matches: 8. The CDR3 is 15 residues long. The CDR3: CASSPRGGSNSPLHF. For the CDR3, the DNA is TGTGCCAGCAGTCCCAGGGGGGGGAGCAATTCACCCCTCCACTTT. The whole variable domain, remainder taken from reference TRBV28 and TRBJ1-6, is DVKVTQSSRYLVKRTGEKVFLECVQDMDHENMFWYRQDPGLGLRLIYFSYDVKMKEKGDIPEGYSVSREKKERFSLILESASTNQTSMYLCASSPRGGSNSPLHFGNGTRLTVT.

The CDR3: CASGMSLQETQYF. CDR3 DNA sequence: TGTGCCAGCGGGATGTCCCTCCAAGAGACCCAGTACTTC. The rearrangement uses TRBV28 and TRBJ2-5, with D hard to call. V was clipped by 8 bases and J by 1 base, with 11 bases between them. The germline V gene encodes CDR1 MDHEN and CDR2 SYDVKM. The CDR3 is 13 amino acids.

The chain recombines TRBV5-1 with TRBJ2-7, with 10 bases matching TRBD1. The CDR3 covers 15 residues. V shed 3 bases, J shed 3 bases, and the junction held 6 bases outside the gene matches. Germline-derived CDR1 and CDR2 are SGHRS and YFSETQ. CDR3 in DNA: TGCGCCAGCAGCTCCCGGGACAGGGGATTCTACGAGCAGTACTTC. This encodes CASSSRDRGFYEQYF.